These T cell receptor beta chains were read from a single sample in a study of T-cell reconstitution after alpha-beta-depleted transplantation in children. TCRdb re-called the PCR reads with MiXCR, one entry per CDR3 protein. The sample consists of around 250,000 distinct CDR3 sequences, 8.2% of them appearing once. Source: PBMCs, mostly from graft donor cells, taken 180 days after TCRalphabeta/CD19-depleted stem cell transplant. These receptors were obtained from a male patient younger than 18 who had a stem cell transplant for acute lymphoblastic leukemia, so the T cells may come from the graft donor. Both conserved end residues are part of each CDR3. Each record gives: J gene, clone size, V gene, D gene, CDR3 DNA, CDR3 protein. A D gene is named only where the DNA matches it firmly. Part of the rows lack a size; the others show once, few, many or a class for expanded clones.

j_call: TRBJ2-3; clone_size: -; v_call: TRBV29-1; d_call: -; cdr3_nt: TGCAGCGTTGAAAGGACTAGCACAGATACGCAGTATTTT; cdr3_aa: CSVERTSTDTQYF
j_call: TRBJ2-2; clone_size: many; v_call: TRBV20-1; d_call: TRBD2; cdr3_nt: TGCAGTGCTAGAGGCCGAACGGGGGGGTCGAACACCGGGGAGCTGTTTTTT; cdr3_aa: CSARGRTGGSNTGELFF
j_call: TRBJ2-1; clone_size: many; v_call: TRBV28; d_call: -; cdr3_nt: TGTGCCAGCAGTTTGGCAGGGTGGAATGAGCAGTTCTTC; cdr3_aa: CASSLAGWNEQFF
j_call: TRBJ1-4; clone_size: many; v_call: TRBV5-1; d_call: -; cdr3_nt: TGCGCCAGCAGTCGCCAAGGACCCTTATTGGGTGAAAAACTGTTTTTT; cdr3_aa: CASSRQGPLLGEKLFF
j_call: TRBJ1-2; clone_size: many; v_call: TRBV7-6; d_call: -; cdr3_nt: TGTGCCAGCAGCTTAGATCCCGGCCCGTTGGTTGACTATGGCTACACCTTC; cdr3_aa: CASSLDPGPLVDYGYTF
j_call: TRBJ2-1; clone_size: -; v_call: TRBV15; d_call: TRBD1; cdr3_nt: TGTGCCACCAGCAGAGATCCGGACAGGGCGAACAATGAGCAGTTCTTC; cdr3_aa: CATSRDPDRANNEQFF
j_call: TRBJ1-5; clone_size: many; v_call: TRBV12-3/TRBV12-4; d_call: -; cdr3_nt: TGTGCCAGCAGTAAACACAAGGACAATCAGCCCCAGCATTTT; cdr3_aa: CASSKHKDNQPQHF
j_call: TRBJ2-5; clone_size: -; v_call: TRBV5-1; d_call: TRBD2; cdr3_nt: TGCGCCAGCAGCTCAAATAGCGGGAGATTTGAGACCCAGTACTTC; cdr3_aa: CASSSNSGRFETQYF
j_call: TRBJ1-1; clone_size: -; v_call: TRBV7-8; d_call: -; cdr3_nt: TGTGCCAGCAGCTCAAGACTACGTGGCACTGAAGCTTTCTTT; cdr3_aa: CASSSRLRGTEAFF
j_call: TRBJ1-2; clone_size: many; v_call: TRBV20-1; d_call: TRBD1; cdr3_nt: TGCAGTGCTGACGACAGGGGGAAGAGCTACACCTTC; cdr3_aa: CSADDRGKSYTF
j_call: TRBJ1-4; clone_size: many; v_call: TRBV14; d_call: TRBD1; cdr3_nt: TGTGCCAGCAGCCAAGAGGGACAGGGACCTAATGAAAAACTGTTTTTT; cdr3_aa: CASSQEGQGPNEKLFF
j_call: TRBJ2-1; clone_size: many; v_call: TRBV4-2; d_call: TRBD1; cdr3_nt: TGTGCCAGCAGCCCCTGGACAGGGGGGGACTATGAGCAGTTCTTC; cdr3_aa: CASSPWTGGDYEQFF
j_call: TRBJ2-5; clone_size: few; v_call: TRBV9; d_call: TRBD2; cdr3_nt: TGTGCCAGCAGCCCCCGGATAGCGGGGGGCCAAGAGACCCAGTACTTC; cdr3_aa: CASSPRIAGGQETQYF
j_call: TRBJ2-7; clone_size: many; v_call: TRBV7-9; d_call: -; cdr3_nt: TGTGCCAGCACCCCCCGGGCAGACCTTAACGAGCAGTACTTC; cdr3_aa: CASTPRADLNEQYF
j_call: TRBJ2-3; clone_size: few; v_call: TRBV5-5; d_call: TRBD2; cdr3_nt: TGTGCCAGCAGCTTGGTCGGACTAGCGGGAGTGGGTTATCTGTTCTTCGATACGCAGTATTTT; cdr3_aa: CASSLVGLAGVGYLFFDTQYF
j_call: TRBJ2-5; clone_size: many; v_call: TRBV18; d_call: TRBD2; cdr3_nt: TGTGCCAGTGTGGTGAAGCGGGGACAAGAGACCCAGTACTTC; cdr3_aa: CASVVKRGQETQYF
j_call: TRBJ2-2; clone_size: -; v_call: TRBV7-3; d_call: -; cdr3_nt: TGTGCCAGCAGCTTAACGTCACAGGGAGTACACACCGGGGAGCTGTTTTTT; cdr3_aa: CASSLTSQGVHTGELFF
j_call: TRBJ1-4; clone_size: many; v_call: TRBV20-1; d_call: TRBD1; cdr3_nt: TGCAGTGCTAGAGAACCAGGGGGGTATGAAAAACTGTTTTTT; cdr3_aa: CSAREPGGYEKLFF
j_call: TRBJ1-5; clone_size: many; v_call: TRBV4-3; d_call: -; cdr3_nt: TGCGCCAGCAGCCAAGACGCCAGGGAGATGAGCCAGCCCCAGCATTTT; cdr3_aa: CASSQDAREMSQPQHF
j_call: TRBJ2-5; clone_size: many; v_call: TRBV5-1; d_call: -; cdr3_nt: TGCGCCAGCAGCTTACTAGCCGGGGTGGGAGAGACCCAGTACTTC; cdr3_aa: CASSLLAGVGETQYF
j_call: TRBJ1-4; clone_size: many; v_call: TRBV5-1; d_call: -; cdr3_nt: TGCGCCAGCAGCTTAGACCGACAGAACCGGAGCAAGGGCCTTAATGAAAAACTGTTTTTT; cdr3_aa: CASSLDRQNRSKGLNEKLFF
j_call: TRBJ2-2; clone_size: few; v_call: TRBV3-1; d_call: -; cdr3_nt: TGTGCCAGCAGCCAAGAGAGAGGGAGAACCGGGGAGCTGTTTTTT; cdr3_aa: CASSQERGRTGELFF
j_call: TRBJ1-5; clone_size: many; v_call: TRBV4-3; d_call: TRBD1; cdr3_nt: TGCGCCAGCAGCCAAGATCGGACAGGGGCTATGCCCCAGCATTTT; cdr3_aa: CASSQDRTGAMPQHF
j_call: TRBJ2-5; clone_size: few; v_call: TRBV11-2; d_call: TRBD2; cdr3_nt: TGTGCCAGCAGCTTAGTAACTAGCGGGAGAAAGACCCAGTACTTC; cdr3_aa: CASSLVTSGRKTQYF
j_call: TRBJ2-6; clone_size: many; v_call: TRBV5-8; d_call: -; cdr3_nt: TGTGCCAGCAGCAGTACAGGGCTAGGAGGGGCCAACGTCCTGACTTTC; cdr3_aa: CASSSTGLGGANVLTF
j_call: TRBJ2-1; clone_size: many; v_call: TRBV11-1; d_call: TRBD2; cdr3_nt: TGTGCCAGCAGCTGGCCGACTAGCGGGGCCCGGGGACCTCCCCTTTACAATGAGCAGTTCTTC; cdr3_aa: CASSWPTSGARGPPLYNEQFF
j_call: TRBJ2-1; clone_size: many; v_call: TRBV28; d_call: -; cdr3_nt: TGTGCCAGCATTGAGGGGGGGCGAAATGAGCAGTTCTTC; cdr3_aa: CASIEGGRNEQFF
j_call: TRBJ2-5; clone_size: many; v_call: TRBV28; d_call: -; cdr3_nt: TGTGCCAGCAGGTCAGGGACCCAAGAGACCCAGTACTTC; cdr3_aa: CASRSGTQETQYF
j_call: TRBJ1-6; clone_size: many; v_call: TRBV5-6; d_call: -; cdr3_nt: TGTGCCAGCAGCTTGGTCCGGAGCTCCTATAATTCACCCCTCCACTTT; cdr3_aa: CASSLVRSSYNSPLHF
j_call: TRBJ2-1; clone_size: many; v_call: TRBV20-1; d_call: -; cdr3_nt: TGCAGTGCTCTTGGGGCCTTCAATGAGCAGTTCTTC; cdr3_aa: CSALGAFNEQFF
j_call: TRBJ2-4; clone_size: many; v_call: TRBV5-1; d_call: -; cdr3_nt: TGCGCCAGCAGCTTCGGGGACACACGCAAAAACATTCAGTACTTC; cdr3_aa: CASSFGDTRKNIQYF
j_call: TRBJ1-1; clone_size: many; v_call: TRBV5-5; d_call: -; cdr3_nt: TGTGCCAGCAGCACGGGACCGTGGGACACTGAAGCTTTCTTT; cdr3_aa: CASSTGPWDTEAFF
j_call: TRBJ2-7; clone_size: many; v_call: TRBV5-4; d_call: TRBD1; cdr3_nt: TGTGCCAGCAGCAGGACAGGGCTCACCTACGAGCAGTACTTC; cdr3_aa: CASSRTGLTYEQYF
j_call: TRBJ1-5; clone_size: many; v_call: TRBV7-2; d_call: -; cdr3_nt: TGTGCCAGCAGCCCCCGGTCGAATCAGCCCCAGCATTTT; cdr3_aa: CASSPRSNQPQHF
j_call: TRBJ1-1; clone_size: many; v_call: TRBV20-1; d_call: TRBD1; cdr3_nt: TGCAGTGCTAGAGGCCACAGGGGTATGAACACTGAAGCTTTCTTT; cdr3_aa: CSARGHRGMNTEAFF
j_call: TRBJ2-1; clone_size: many; v_call: TRBV28; d_call: TRBD2; cdr3_nt: TGTGCCAGCACCGCTCGGGAGGGCCTATACAATGAGCAGTTCTTC; cdr3_aa: CASTAREGLYNEQFF
j_call: TRBJ2-5; clone_size: many; v_call: TRBV9; d_call: -; cdr3_nt: TGTGCCAGCAGCGGCTCCCGGGGACACCAAGAGACCCAGTACTTC; cdr3_aa: CASSGSRGHQETQYF